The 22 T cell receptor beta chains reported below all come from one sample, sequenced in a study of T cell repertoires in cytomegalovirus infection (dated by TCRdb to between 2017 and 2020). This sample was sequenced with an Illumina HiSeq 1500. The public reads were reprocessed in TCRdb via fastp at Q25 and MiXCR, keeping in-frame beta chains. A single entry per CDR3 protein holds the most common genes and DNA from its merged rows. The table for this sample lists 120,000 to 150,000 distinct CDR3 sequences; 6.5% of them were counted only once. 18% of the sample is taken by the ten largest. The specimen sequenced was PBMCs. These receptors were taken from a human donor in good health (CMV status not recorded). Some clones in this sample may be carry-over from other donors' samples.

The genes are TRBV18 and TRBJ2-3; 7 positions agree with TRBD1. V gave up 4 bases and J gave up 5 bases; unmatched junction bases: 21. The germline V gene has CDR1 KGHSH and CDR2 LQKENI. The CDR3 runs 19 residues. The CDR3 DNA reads TGTGCCAGCTCACGATCAGCGCTGACAGGGTTCGAAACGCGAGATACGCAGTATTTT. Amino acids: CASSRSALTGFETRDTQYF.

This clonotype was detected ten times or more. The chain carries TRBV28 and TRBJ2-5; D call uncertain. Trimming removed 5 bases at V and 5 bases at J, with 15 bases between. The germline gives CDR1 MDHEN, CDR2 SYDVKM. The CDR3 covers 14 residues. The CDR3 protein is CASSTRTAAETQYF. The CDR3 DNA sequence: TGTGCCAGCAGTACCCGGACGGCGGCGGAGACCCAGTACTTC.

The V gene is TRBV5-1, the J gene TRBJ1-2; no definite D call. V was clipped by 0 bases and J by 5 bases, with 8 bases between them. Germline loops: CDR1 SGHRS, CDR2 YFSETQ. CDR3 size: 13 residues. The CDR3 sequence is CASSLDGEYGYTF. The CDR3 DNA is TGCGCCAGCAGCTTGGATGGGGAGTATGGCTACACCTTC.

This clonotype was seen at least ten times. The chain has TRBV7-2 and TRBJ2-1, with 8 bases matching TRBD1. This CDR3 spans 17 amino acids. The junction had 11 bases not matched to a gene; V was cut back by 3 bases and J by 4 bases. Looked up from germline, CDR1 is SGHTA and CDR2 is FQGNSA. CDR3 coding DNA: TGTGCCAGCAGCTTCCCATCCGGGACAGGATTTTACAATGAGCAGTTCTTC. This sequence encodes CASSFPSGTGFYNEQFF.

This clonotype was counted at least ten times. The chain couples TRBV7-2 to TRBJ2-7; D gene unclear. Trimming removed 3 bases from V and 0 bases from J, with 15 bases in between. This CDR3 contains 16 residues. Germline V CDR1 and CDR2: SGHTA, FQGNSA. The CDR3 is CASSLVQRNSSYEQYF. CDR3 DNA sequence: TGTGCCAGCAGCTTGGTACAGAGAAATAGCTCCTACGAGCAGTACTTC.

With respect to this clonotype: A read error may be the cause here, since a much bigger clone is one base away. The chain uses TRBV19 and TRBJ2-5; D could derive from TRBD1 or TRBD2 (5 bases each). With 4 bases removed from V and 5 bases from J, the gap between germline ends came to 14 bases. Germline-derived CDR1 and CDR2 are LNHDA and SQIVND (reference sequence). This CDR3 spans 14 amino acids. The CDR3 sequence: CASSRGASSETQYF. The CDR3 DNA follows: TGTGCCAGTAGTAGAGGGGCTAGCTCTGAGACCCAGTACTTC.

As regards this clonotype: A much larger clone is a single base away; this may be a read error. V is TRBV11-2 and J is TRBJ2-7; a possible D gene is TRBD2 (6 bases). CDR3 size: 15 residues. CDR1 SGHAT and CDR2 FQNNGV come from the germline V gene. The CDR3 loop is CATSLRGGETYEQYF. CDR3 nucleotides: TGTGCCACCAGCTTAAGGGGCGGGGAGACCTACGAGCAGTACTTC.

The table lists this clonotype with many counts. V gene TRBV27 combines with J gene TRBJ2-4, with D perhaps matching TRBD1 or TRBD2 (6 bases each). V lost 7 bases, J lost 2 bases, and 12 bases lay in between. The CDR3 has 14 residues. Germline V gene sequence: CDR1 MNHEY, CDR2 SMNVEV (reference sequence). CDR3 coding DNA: TGTGCCAGCAAGGTGGGGGGCACCAAAAACATTCAGTACTTC. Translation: CASKVGGTKNIQYF.

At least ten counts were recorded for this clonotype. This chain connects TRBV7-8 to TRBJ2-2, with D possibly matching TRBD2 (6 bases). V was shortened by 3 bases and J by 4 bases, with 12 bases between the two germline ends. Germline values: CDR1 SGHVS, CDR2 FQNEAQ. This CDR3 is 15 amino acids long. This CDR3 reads CASSLAQAGTGELFF. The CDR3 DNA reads TGTGCCAGCAGCTTGGCGCAAGCGGGCACCGGGGAGCTGTTTTTT.

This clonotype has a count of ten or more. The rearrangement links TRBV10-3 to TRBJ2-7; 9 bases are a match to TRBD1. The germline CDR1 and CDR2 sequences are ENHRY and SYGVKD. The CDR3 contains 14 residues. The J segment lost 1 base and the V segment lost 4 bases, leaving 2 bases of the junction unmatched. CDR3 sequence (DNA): TGTGCCATCAGTGCCGGGACAGGGTCCTACGAGCAGTACTTC. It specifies CAISAGTGSYEQYF.

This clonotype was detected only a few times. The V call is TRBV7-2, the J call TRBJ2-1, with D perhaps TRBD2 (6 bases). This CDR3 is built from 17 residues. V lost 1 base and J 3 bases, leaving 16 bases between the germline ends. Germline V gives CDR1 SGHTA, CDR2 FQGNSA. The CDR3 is CASSLVGRDQFYNEQFF. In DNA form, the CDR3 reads TGTGCCAGCAGCTTAGTAGGGCGGGACCAATTCTACAATGAGCAGTTCTTC.

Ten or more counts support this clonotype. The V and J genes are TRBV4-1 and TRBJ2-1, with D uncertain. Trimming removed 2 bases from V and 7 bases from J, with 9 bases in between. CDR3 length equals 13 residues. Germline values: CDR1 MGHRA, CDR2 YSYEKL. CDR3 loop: CASSQRLENEQFF. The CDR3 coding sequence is TGCGCCAGCAGCCAAAGGTTAGAGAATGAGCAGTTCTTC.

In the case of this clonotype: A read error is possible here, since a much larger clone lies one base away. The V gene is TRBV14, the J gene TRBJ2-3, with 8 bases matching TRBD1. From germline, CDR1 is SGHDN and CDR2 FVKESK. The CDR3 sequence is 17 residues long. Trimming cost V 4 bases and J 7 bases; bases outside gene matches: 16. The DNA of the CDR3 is TGTGCCAGCAGCCCGGGACTTGGACAGGGCCCCAACCATACGCAGTATTTT. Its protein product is CASSPGLGQGPNHTQYF.

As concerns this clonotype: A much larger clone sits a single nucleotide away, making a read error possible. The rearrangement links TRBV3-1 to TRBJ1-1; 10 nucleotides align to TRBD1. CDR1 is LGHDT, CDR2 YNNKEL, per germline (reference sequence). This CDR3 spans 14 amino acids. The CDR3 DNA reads TGTGCCAGCACCCTCGGACAGGGGGTAACTGAAGCTATCTTT. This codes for CASTLGQGVTEAIF.

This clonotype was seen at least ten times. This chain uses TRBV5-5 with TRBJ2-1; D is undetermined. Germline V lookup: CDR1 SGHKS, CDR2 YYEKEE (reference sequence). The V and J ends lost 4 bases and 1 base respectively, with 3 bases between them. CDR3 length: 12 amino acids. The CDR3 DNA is TGTGCCAGCAGCCAGTCCTACAATGAGCAGTTCTTC. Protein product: CASSQSYNEQFF.

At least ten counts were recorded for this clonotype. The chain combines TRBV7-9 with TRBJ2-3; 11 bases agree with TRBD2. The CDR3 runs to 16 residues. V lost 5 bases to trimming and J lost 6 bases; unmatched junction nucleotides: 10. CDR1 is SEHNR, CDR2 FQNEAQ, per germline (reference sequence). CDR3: CASSPSGTSGPDTQYF. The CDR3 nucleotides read TGTGCCAGCAGCCCATCCGGGACTAGCGGCCCGGATACGCAGTATTTT.

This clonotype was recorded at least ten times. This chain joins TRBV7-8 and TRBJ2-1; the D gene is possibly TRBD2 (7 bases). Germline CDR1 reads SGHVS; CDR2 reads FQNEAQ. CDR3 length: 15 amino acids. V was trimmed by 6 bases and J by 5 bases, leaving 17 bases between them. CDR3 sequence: CASRLQGGRHNEQFF. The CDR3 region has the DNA TGTGCCAGCAGACTACAGGGAGGGCGGCACAATGAGCAGTTCTTC. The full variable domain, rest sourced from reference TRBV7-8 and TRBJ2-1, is GAGVSQSPRYKVAKRGQDVALRCDPISGHVSLFWYQQALGQGPEFLTYFQNEAQLDKSGLPSDRFFAERPEGSVSTLKIQRTQQEDSAVYLCASRLQGGRHNEQFFGPGTRLTVL.

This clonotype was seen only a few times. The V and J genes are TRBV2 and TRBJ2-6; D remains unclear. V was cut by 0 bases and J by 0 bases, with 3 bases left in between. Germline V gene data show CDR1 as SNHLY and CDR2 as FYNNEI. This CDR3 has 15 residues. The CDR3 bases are TGTGCCAGCAGTGAAGCCGGCTCTGGGGCCAACGTCCTGACTTTC. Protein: CASSEAGSGANVLTF.

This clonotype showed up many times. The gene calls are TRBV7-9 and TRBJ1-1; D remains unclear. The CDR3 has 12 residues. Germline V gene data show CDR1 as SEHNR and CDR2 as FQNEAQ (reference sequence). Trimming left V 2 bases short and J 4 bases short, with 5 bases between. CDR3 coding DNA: TGTGCCAGCAGCTTAAGAAGCACTGAAGCTTTCTTT. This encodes CASSLRSTEAFF.

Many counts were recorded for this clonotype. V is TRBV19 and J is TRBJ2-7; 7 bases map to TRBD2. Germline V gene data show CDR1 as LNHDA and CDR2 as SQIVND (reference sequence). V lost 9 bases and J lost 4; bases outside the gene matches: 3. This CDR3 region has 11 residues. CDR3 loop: CASAGGYEQYF. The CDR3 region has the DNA TGTGCCAGCGCCGGGGGGTACGAGCAGTACTTC.

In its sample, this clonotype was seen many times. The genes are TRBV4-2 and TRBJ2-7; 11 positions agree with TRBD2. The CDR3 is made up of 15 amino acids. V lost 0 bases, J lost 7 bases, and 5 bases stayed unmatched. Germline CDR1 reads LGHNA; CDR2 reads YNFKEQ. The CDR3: CASSQDLAGGQEQYF. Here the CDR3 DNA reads TGTGCCAGCAGCCAAGACCTAGCGGGGGGCCAGGAGCAGTACTTC.

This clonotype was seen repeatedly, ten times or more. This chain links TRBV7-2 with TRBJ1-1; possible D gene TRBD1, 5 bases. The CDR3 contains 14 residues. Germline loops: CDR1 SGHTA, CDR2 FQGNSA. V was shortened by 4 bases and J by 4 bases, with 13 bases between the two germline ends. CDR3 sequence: CASSSTWGGTEAFF. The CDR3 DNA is TGTGCCAGCAGCTCAACGTGGGGGGGCACTGAAGCTTTCTTT.